This is a list of T cell receptor beta chains from one sample in a study of T cells after yellow fever vaccination. TCRdb called the 5' RACE reads again in MiXCR, with one record for every CDR3 protein. The sample carries about 400,000 distinct CDR3 sequences, 6.2% recorded once. Sequenced material: PBMCs, taken 5 days after the yellow fever booster vaccination. The receptors were sampled from a man aged 25-45 years who received the YFV17D yellow fever vaccine. CDR3s include the opening cysteine and the closing phenylalanine or tryptophan. The D gene is left open where the match is weak. Size tells how often a clone was seen (once, few, many) or the class of an expanded clone, and some rows leave it out.

j_call | v_call | clone_size | cdr3_length | d_call | cdr3_nt | cdr3_aa
TRBJ1-2 | TRBV24-1 | many | 13 | NA | TGTGCCACTGTCCGACAGAAGGGGTATGGCTACACCTTC | CATVRQKGYGYTF
TRBJ2-7 | TRBV5-1 | many | 14 | TRBD2 | TGCGCCAGCAGCGGACGGGGGGAATGGTACGAGCAGTACTTC | CASSGRGEWYEQYF
TRBJ2-2 | TRBV12-3/TRBV12-4 | many | 15 | TRBD2 | TGTGCCAGCAGATACCCGGGACTAAGGGCCGGGGAGCTGTTTTTT | CASRYPGLRAGELFF
TRBJ2-7 | TRBV18 | few | 16 | TRBD1 | TGTGCCAGCTCACCACAAACCGGGACAGGGGGCTACGAGCAGTACTTC | CASSPQTGTGGYEQYF
TRBJ2-2 | TRBV20-1 | NA | 14 | TRBD2 | TGCAGTGCAACTAGCGGGACGAACACCGGGGAGCTGTTTTTT | CSATSGTNTGELFF
TRBJ2-7 | TRBV20-1 | NA | 12 | NA | TGCAGCGTCGAATTAGCGGACTACGAGCAGTACTTC | CSVELADYEQYF
TRBJ2-1 | TRBV15 | few | 16 | TRBD2 | TGTGCCACCAGCAGACCCGGGACTAGTCTAGACAATGAGCAGTTCTTC | CATSRPGTSLDNEQFF
TRBJ2-4 | TRBV7-2 | many | 14 | NA | TGTGCCAGCAGCTTAGTTGGAGGCATTGACATTCAGTACTTC | CASSLVGGIDIQYF
TRBJ1-2 | TRBV7-8 | many | 15 | NA | TGTGCCAGCAGTCTTCAGCGCTACGTTAACTATGGCTACACCTTC | CASSLQRYVNYGYTF
TRBJ2-6 | TRBV6-4 | many | 15 | NA | TGTGCCAGCAGTGACTCGCACTCTGGGGCCAACGTCCTGACTTTC | CASSDSHSGANVLTF
TRBJ2-3 | TRBV20-1 | many | 13 | TRBD2 | TGCAGTGCTGTTAGACTAGCGGGAGATACGCAGTATTTT | CSAVRLAGDTQYF
TRBJ2-3 | TRBV12-3/TRBV12-4 | many | 15 | TRBD2 | TGTGCCAGCAGATTTACTAGCGGCAGCACAGATACGCAGTATTTT | CASRFTSGSTDTQYF
TRBJ2-5 | TRBV20-1 | many | 15 | TRBD2 | TGCAGCAGCCCTGGACTAGCGGTCTACCAAGAGACCCAGTACTTC | CSSPGLAVYQETQYF
TRBJ2-1 | TRBV9 | few | 14 | TRBD1 | TGTGCCAGCAGCGTCCGGTCTACAGGGGATGAGCAGTTCTTC | CASSVRSTGDEQFF
TRBJ2-1 | TRBV25-1 | few | 16 | TRBD2 | TGTGCCAGCAGTGAATCTACTAGCGGGAGTTACAATGAGCAGTTCTTC | CASSESTSGSYNEQFF
TRBJ2-7 | TRBV5-5 | many | 12 | NA | TGTGCCAGCTCATCCCCTAGATTCGGGCAGTACTTC | CASSSPRFGQYF
TRBJ2-7 | TRBV29-1 | many | 12 | NA | TGCAGCGTTGGGGTAAGGACCTACGAGCAGTACTTC | CSVGVRTYEQYF
TRBJ2-1 | TRBV18 | NA | 11 | NA | TGTGCCAGTGGGTCGCGGAATGAGCAGTTCTTC | CASGSRNEQFF
TRBJ2-3 | TRBV5-1 | few | 13 | NA | TGCGCCAGCAGCCACGAGTTCACAGATACGCAGTATTTT | CASSHEFTDTQYF
TRBJ2-4 | TRBV19 | many | 20 | TRBD2 | TGTGCCAGTAGTATAGGAAAACTAGCGGGGGAGAGCTCAGCCAAAAACATTCAGTACTTC | CASSIGKLAGESSAKNIQYF
TRBJ2-2 | TRBV24-1 | NA | 17 | TRBD1 | TGTGCCACCAGTGACCTGACAGGGGGCCTAGACACCGGGGAGCTGTTTTTT | CATSDLTGGLDTGELFF
TRBJ2-3 | TRBV7-3 | many | 13 | NA | TGTGCCAGCAGCTTAGGTGGGATGGATACGCAGTATTTT | CASSLGGMDTQYF
TRBJ2-1 | TRBV7-9 | many | 13 | NA | TGTGCCAGCAGCTTATTTGGCGGGCGTGAGCAGTTCTTC | CASSLFGGREQFF
TRBJ2-4 | TRBV6-1 | NA | 16 | NA | TGTGCCAGCAGCCCTACCTTTGGGGCACACAAAAACATTCAGTACTTC | CASSPTFGAHKNIQYF
TRBJ1-3 | TRBV6-1 | NA | 16 | NA | TGTGCCAGCAGAAACGGGGGTGGGGTGAAGAGAAACACCATATATTTT | CASRNGGGVKRNTIYF
TRBJ1-2 | TRBV7-2 | few | 13 | NA | TGTGCCAGCAGCTTATCAATGAGGGCAGGCTACACCTTC | CASSLSMRAGYTF
TRBJ2-3 | TRBV10-3 | few | 21 | TRBD1 | TGTGCCATCAGTGCTACCACCGGGACAGGGGGCGAGAGGACCGCGAAAGATACGCAGTATTTT | CAISATTGTGGERTAKDTQYF
TRBJ1-6 | TRBV20-1 | NA | 13 | TRBD1 | TGCAGTGCTTACCAGGGGGGGAATTCACCCCTCCACTTT | CSAYQGGNSPLHF
TRBJ2-7 | TRBV28 | few | 12 | NA | TGTGCCAGCAGTCTATTTGTTGGCGAGCAGTACTTC | CASSLFVGEQYF
TRBJ2-3 | TRBV20-1 | few | 13 | NA | TGCAGTGCTGAGGAGGGCGTCGCAGATACGCAGTATTTT | CSAEEGVADTQYF
TRBJ2-5 | TRBV24-1 | few | 13 | NA | TGTGCCACCAGTGGCGGGGCGCAAGAGACCCAGTACTTC | CATSGGAQETQYF
TRBJ2-3 | TRBV7-9 | many | 14 | TRBD2 | TGTGCCAGCAGTAGCGGGGCGAATACAGATACGCAGTATTTT | CASSSGANTDTQYF
TRBJ2-2 | TRBV7-2 | few | 17 | TRBD1 | TGTGCCAGCAGAGATCAAGCCGGGACAGGGGACACCGGGGAGCTGTTTTTT | CASRDQAGTGDTGELFF
TRBJ2-7 | TRBV15 | many | 15 | TRBD1 | TGTGCCACCAGCAGTTCGACAGGGGTTGGCGACGAGCAGTACTTC | CATSSSTGVGDEQYF
TRBJ2-7 | TRBV15 | few | 12 | NA | TGTGCCACCAGCAGAGACAGGCGCGAGCAGTACTTC | CATSRDRREQYF